The 25 T cell receptor beta chains below come from one sample, sequenced in a study of T cells in Graves' hyperthyroidism and ophthalmopathy (dated by TCRdb to between 2018 and 2021). The library was obtained by multiplex PCR. The sample was run on an Illumina HiSeq 2000. TCR beta CDR3 regions were amplified from RNA transcripts. For the first round of RT-PCR on the TCR CDR3, the HTBI primer set was used together with the Qiagen OneStep RT-PCR kit. Using fastp at Q25 and MiXCR, TCRdb reprocessed the public reads and kept productive beta chains. Rows with one shared CDR3 protein collapse into an entry with the most common genes and DNA. The table for this sample lists 750,000 to 950,000 distinct CDR3 sequences; over 35% of them were counted only once. The top ten hold around 9.3% of the sample. Sequenced input: blood. All receptors derive from a man aged 18-30 years with Graves' hyperthyroidism.

The chain is built from TRBV6-5 and TRBJ2-7, with 7 bases matching TRBD1. V gave up 7 bases and J gave up 2 bases; unmatched junction bases: 8. The CDR3 contains 14 residues. Looked up from germline, CDR1 is MNHEY and CDR2 is SVGAGI. CDR3 DNA sequence: TGTGCCAGCACGCGACAGGGTGGGCCCTACGAGCAGTACTTC. Amino acids: CASTRQGGPYEQYF.

Regarding this clonotype: Mismatch with germline at one junction end may stem from a read error. The V gene is TRBV2, the J gene TRBJ2-7; 7 bases map to TRBD2. CDR1 is SNHLY and CDR2 is FYNNEI in the germline V gene. The CDR3 has 12 residues. The CDR3 region is CASSEELPGGFF. The CDR3 bases are TGTGCCAGCAGTGAAGAACTCCCCGGGGGGTTCTTC.

Note on this clonotype: A read error may be the cause here, since a much bigger clone is one base away. The chain couples TRBV7-6 to TRBJ2-2; D perhaps matches TRBD2 (6 bases). Trimming cost V 5 bases and J 3 bases, with 10 bases left between them. The germline V gene encodes CDR1 SGHVS and CDR2 FNYEAQ. The CDR3 runs to 14 residues. CDR3 in amino acids: CASSRGRHTGELFF. The CDR3 region has the DNA TGTGCCAGCAGCCGTGGGAGGCACACCGGGGAGCTGTTTTTT. Combining the CDR3 with reference TRBV7-6 and TRBJ2-2 gives the whole variable domain GAGVSQSPRYKVTKRGQDVALRCDPISGHVSLYWYRQALGQGPEFLTYFNYEAQQDKSGLPNDRFSAERPEGSISTLTIQRTEQRDSAMYRCASSRGRHTGELFFGEGSRLTVL.

The chain recombines TRBV7-2 with TRBJ2-6; D remains ambiguous. V lost 5 bases and J 0 bases, leaving 14 bases between the germline ends. CDR1 is SGHTA and CDR2 is FQGNSA in the germline V gene. The CDR3 is 17 amino acids. CDR3 in amino acids: CASSPGQVYSGANVLTF. CDR3 nucleotides: TGTGCCAGCAGCCCTGGCCAGGTCTACTCTGGGGCCAACGTCCTGACTTTC.

The chain has TRBV5-6 and TRBJ2-5; 14 bases fit TRBD2. The CDR3 length is 16 residues. Germline assignment: CDR1 SGHDT and CDR2 YYEEEE. With V trimmed by 2 bases and J by 5 bases, 5 bases remained unmatched. This CDR3 is CASSFGTSGSPETQYF. CDR3 nucleotides: TGTGCCAGCAGCTTCGGGACTAGCGGGAGTCCGGAGACCCAGTACTTC.

In the case of this clonotype: A read error may account for a junction end that differs from germline. V usage is TRBV9 and J usage is TRBJ2-2; 7 nucleotides agree with TRBD2. The CDR3 covers 16 residues. CDR1 is SGDLS and CDR2 is YYNGEE in the germline V gene. CDR3 in amino acids: CANSVAGRENTGELFF. CDR3 DNA: TGTGCCAACAGCGTAGCGGGTCGGGAGAACACCGGGGAGCTGTTTTTT.

This clonotype was seen once. This chain connects TRBV20-1 to TRBJ2-5; D is possibly TRBD1 or TRBD2 (7 bases each). Germline V gene lookup returns CDR1 DFQATT and CDR2 SNEGSKA (reference sequence). Trimming stripped 5 bases from V and 5 bases from J, with 18 bases between. The CDR3 length is 14 residues. CDR3 DNA: TGCAGTGCTTGGGGGGGTCGGGACAGTGAGACCCAGTACTTC. Protein product: CSAWGGRDSETQYF.

The chain uses TRBV12-3 or TRBV12-4 and TRBJ2-7; TRBD2 agrees at 13 bases. Trimming took 5 bases from V and 2 from J; bases not matched to a gene: 6. CDR3 length equals 16 residues. CDR3 protein: CASSATGTSGTYEQYF. In DNA form, the CDR3 reads TGTGCCAGCAGTGCTACCGGGACTAGCGGGACCTACGAGCAGTACTTC.

The V and J genes are TRBV25-1 and TRBJ1-1; D possibly corresponds to TRBD1 (5 bases). The CDR3 sequence is 14 residues long. Germline V CDR1 and CDR2: MGHDK, SYGVNS. Trimming removed 3 bases at V and 5 bases at J, with 13 bases between. CDR3 in DNA: TGTGCCAGCAGTGACGGACAAGGGAAGACTGAAGCTTTCTTT. Residues: CASSDGQGKTEAFF.

This chain joins TRBV7-3 and TRBJ2-7; no definite D call. The CDR3 is 14 amino acids. The germline V and J ends were trimmed by 5 bases and 0 bases, with 11 bases remaining between them. Germline CDR1 reads SGHTA; CDR2 reads FQGTGA. CDR3 protein: CASSQSKGSYEQYF. The CDR3 region has the DNA TGTGCCAGCAGCCAATCAAAAGGCTCCTACGAGCAGTACTTC. Together with reference TRBV7-3 and TRBJ2-7, the CDR3 gives the full variable domain: GAGVSQTPSNKVTEKGKYVELRCDPISGHTALYWYRQSLGQGPEFLIYFQGTGAADDSGLPNDRFFAVRPEGSVSTLKIQRTERGDSAVYLCASSQSKGSYEQYFGPGTRLTVT.

The gene calls are TRBV6-6 and TRBJ1-4; a possible D gene is TRBD1 (6 bases). Between the trimmed V and J ends, which lost 6 bases and 11 bases, there was a span of 13 bases. CDR1 is MNHNY and CDR2 is SVGAGI in the germline V gene (reference sequence). CDR3 length: 12 amino acids. The CDR3 is CASSSGQGKLFF. In nucleotides, the CDR3 is TGTGCCAGCAGCTCAGGGCAGGGGAAACTGTTTTTT.

This sequence joins TRBV15 and TRBJ1-1; the D gene is possibly TRBD1 (5 bases). CDR3 length equals 13 residues. V lost 11 bases and J lost 1, with 14 bases in between. CDR1 and CDR2 (germline): LNHNV, YYDKDF (reference sequence). CDR3: CAPPGLRNTEAFF. DNA for the CDR3: TGTGCCCCACCGGGACTGCGGAACACTGAAGCTTTCTTT.

This clonotype was counted only a few times. The CDR3 DNA sequence: TGTGCCAGCAGCGCATCAGGGGGAGGGAACACTGAAGCTTTCTTT. Translating it yields CASSASGGGNTEAFF. V usage is TRBV9 and J usage is TRBJ1-1, with 7 bases lining up with TRBD1. The CDR3 has 15 residues. Germline CDR1 reads SGDLS; CDR2 reads YYNGEE. The J segment lost 1 base and the V segment lost 3 bases, leaving 6 bases of the junction unmatched. Full variable domain (outside the CDR3, taken from reference TRBV9 and TRBJ1-1): DSGVTQTPKHLITATGQRVTLRCSPRSGDLSVYWYQQSLDQGLQFLIQYYNGEERAKGNILERFSAQQFPDLHSELNLSSLELGDSALYFCASSASGGGNTEAFFGQGTRLTVV.

With respect to this clonotype: This could be a read error, since a much larger clone is one nucleotide away. The V gene is TRBV2, the J gene TRBJ2-7; maybe TRBD1 (6 bases). Germline V gives CDR1 SNHLY, CDR2 FYNNEI. The CDR3 has 14 amino acids. The CDR3 sequence is CASSARQETYEQCF. The CDR3 bases are TGTGCCAGCAGTGCCCGACAGGAGACCTACGAGCAGTGCTTC.

With respect to this clonotype: A much more abundant neighbour one base away suggests this may be a read error. The DNA is left out, because the CDR3 cannot be placed on it with certainty; the CDR3 is given as TCRdb lists it. V gene TRBV29-1 combines with J gene TRBJ2-7; the D segment call TRBD1 is taken from the table without a DNA check. CDR1 is SQVTM and CDR2 is ANQGSEA in the germline V gene. The CDR3 region is 13 residues in length, termini included. The CDR3 here is CSVAGGASYEQCF.

The chain recombines TRBV5-1 with TRBJ2-7; TRBD1 is a possible D gene (6 bases). Germline CDR1 is SGHRS and CDR2 is YFSETQ. Between the trimmed V and J ends, which lost 4 bases and 3 bases, there was a span of 14 bases. This CDR3 has 14 amino acids. Here the CDR3 DNA reads TGCGCCAGCAGCACAACAGGGAACCTCTACGAGCAGTACTTC. Protein product: CASSTTGNLYEQYF. The full variable domain, its missing parts supplied by reference TRBV5-1 and TRBJ2-7, is KAGVTQTPRYLIKTRGQQVTLSCSPISGHRSVSWYQQTPGQGLQFLFEYFSETQRNKGNFPGRFSGRQFSNSRSEMNVSTLELGDSALYLCASSTTGNLYEQYFGPGTRLTVT.

On this clonotype: This sequence may be a read error, since a much larger clone differs from it by one base. Given the absence of the conserved phenylalanine or tryptophan at the CDR3 end, a read error is likely. CDR3 coding DNA: TGTGCCAGCAGCCCCCCTTTTGCGGCCAATCAGCCCCAGCATCTT. Its translation is CASSPPFAANQPQHL. This sequence joins TRBV14 and TRBJ1-5; D gene unclear. The CDR3 runs 15 residues. Between the trimmed V and J ends, which lost 4 bases and 3 bases, there was a span of 13 bases. CDR1 SGHDN and CDR2 FVKESK come from the germline V gene.

The V gene is TRBV11-1, the J gene TRBJ2-7; TRBD2 matches at 16 bases. The CDR3 is 18 residues long. The J segment lost 4 bases and the V segment lost 5 bases, leaving 11 bases of the junction unmatched. Germline CDR1 and CDR2: SGHAT and FQDESV (reference sequence). CDR3 in DNA: TGTGCCAGCAGCGACCGAACAAAGGGACTAGCGGGAGGGTACGAGCAGTACTTC. Protein sequence: CASSDRTKGLAGGYEQYF.

The chain links TRBV7-9 to TRBJ2-7; the match to TRBD1 covers 7 bases. The J segment lost 4 bases and the V segment lost 7 bases, leaving 7 bases of the junction unmatched. Per the germline V gene, CDR1 is SEHNR and CDR2 is FQNEAQ (reference sequence). This CDR3 has 13 amino acids. DNA for the CDR3: TGTGCCAGCACCCCCAGGGACAGTTACGAGCAGTACTTC. This codes for CASTPRDSYEQYF.

This sequence joins TRBV7-8 and TRBJ2-6, with a possible D match to TRBD1 (5 bases). V lost 0 bases, J lost 2 bases, and 11 bases lay in between. The CDR3 has 17 amino acids. Germline CDR1 and CDR2: SGHVS and FQNEAQ. This CDR3 reads CASSLASMTAGANVLTF. DNA of the CDR3: TGTGCCAGCAGCTTAGCGAGCATGACAGCTGGGGCCAACGTCCTGACTTTC. Complete variable domain (other parts from reference TRBV7-8 and TRBJ2-6): GAGVSQSPRYKVAKRGQDVALRCDPISGHVSLFWYQQALGQGPEFLTYFQNEAQLDKSGLPSDRFFAERPEGSVSTLKIQRTQQEDSAVYLCASSLASMTAGANVLTFGAGSRLTVL.

The chain recombines TRBV13 with TRBJ2-2, with unresolved D. Looked up from germline, CDR1 is PRHDT and CDR2 is FYEKMQ (reference sequence). V was cut by 2 bases and J by 0 bases, with 7 bases left in between. There are 15 residues in the CDR3. The CDR3 is CASSLRAPNTGELFF. DNA of the CDR3: TGTGCCAGCAGCTTAAGGGCCCCGAACACCGGGGAGCTGTTTTTT.

About this clonotype itself: Compared with germline, one end of the junction differs, possibly owing to a read error. The chain employs TRBV10-2 and TRBJ1-2; TRBD1 is a possible D gene (5 bases). CDR3 length: 15 amino acids. The germline V gene encodes CDR1 WSHSY and CDR2 SAAADI. The CDR3 region has the DNA TGTGCCAGCAGTGAACTGGACACCCCTCGGGGTGGCTACACCTTC. Protein product: CASSELDTPRGGYTF.

In its sample, this clonotype was seen many times. V usage is TRBV29-1 and J usage is TRBJ1-5; D unresolved. Germline CDR1 and CDR2: SQVTM and ANQGSEA. Between the trimmed V and J ends, which lost 7 bases and 4 bases, there was a span of 14 bases. The CDR3 runs 13 residues. Here the CDR3 DNA reads TGCAGCGCCCAAGGAGGGAGGAATCAGCCCCAGCATTTT. Its protein product is CSAQGGRNQPQHF.

This clonotype was picked up many times. This rearrangement joins TRBV19 to TRBJ1-1, with unresolved D. This CDR3 is built from 14 residues. Germline V gene data show CDR1 as LNHDA and CDR2 as SQIVND (reference sequence). V was pared by 3 bases and J by 4 bases, with 12 bases between. The CDR3 DNA is TGTGCCAGTAGTATCCCGGACGGTCTCACTGAAGCTTTCTTT. The encoded protein is CASSIPDGLTEAFF.

This clonotype was detected only once. This chain connects TRBV12-3 or TRBV12-4 to TRBJ1-1, with D hard to call. V was clipped by 5 bases and J by 7 bases, with 17 bases between them. This CDR3 comprises 14 residues. The CDR3 nucleotides are TGTGCCAGCAGTCTCCGGTCCCACGGTGTTGAAGCTTTCTTT. As protein: CASSLRSHGVEAFF.